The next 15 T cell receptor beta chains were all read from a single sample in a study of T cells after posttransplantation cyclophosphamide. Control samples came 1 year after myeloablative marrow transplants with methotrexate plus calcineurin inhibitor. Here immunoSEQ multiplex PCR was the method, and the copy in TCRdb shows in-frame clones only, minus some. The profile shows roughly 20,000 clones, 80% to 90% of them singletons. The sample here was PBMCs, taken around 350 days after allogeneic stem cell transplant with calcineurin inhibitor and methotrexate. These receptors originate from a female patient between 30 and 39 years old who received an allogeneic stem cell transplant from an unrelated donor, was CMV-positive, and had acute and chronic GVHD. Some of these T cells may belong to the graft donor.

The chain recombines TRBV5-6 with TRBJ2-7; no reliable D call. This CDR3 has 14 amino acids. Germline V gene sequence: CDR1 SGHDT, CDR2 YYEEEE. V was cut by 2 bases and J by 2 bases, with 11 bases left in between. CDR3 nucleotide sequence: TGTGCCAGCAGCTTTTATCCTAAACCCTACGAGCAGTACTTC. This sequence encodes CASSFYPKPYEQYF.

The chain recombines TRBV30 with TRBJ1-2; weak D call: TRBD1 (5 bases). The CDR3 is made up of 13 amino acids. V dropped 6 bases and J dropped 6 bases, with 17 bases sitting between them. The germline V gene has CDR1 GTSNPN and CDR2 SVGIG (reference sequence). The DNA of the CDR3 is TGTGCCTGCGACGGGGGGGGTACGGATGGCTACACCTTC. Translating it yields CACDGGGTDGYTF. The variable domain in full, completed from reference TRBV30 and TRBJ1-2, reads SQTIHQWPATLVQPVGSPLSLECTVEGTSNPNLYWYRQAAGRGLQLLFYSVGIGQISSEVPQNLSASRPQDRQFILSSKKLLLSDSGFYLCACDGGGTDGYTFGSGTRLTVV.

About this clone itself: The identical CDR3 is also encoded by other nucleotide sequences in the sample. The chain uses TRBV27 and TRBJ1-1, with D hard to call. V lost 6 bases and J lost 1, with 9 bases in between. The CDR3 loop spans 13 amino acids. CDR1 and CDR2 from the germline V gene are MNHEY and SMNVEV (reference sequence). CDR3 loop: CASSPVGNTEAFF. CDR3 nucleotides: TGTGCCAGCAGCCCAGTTGGGAACACTGAAGCTTTCTTT.

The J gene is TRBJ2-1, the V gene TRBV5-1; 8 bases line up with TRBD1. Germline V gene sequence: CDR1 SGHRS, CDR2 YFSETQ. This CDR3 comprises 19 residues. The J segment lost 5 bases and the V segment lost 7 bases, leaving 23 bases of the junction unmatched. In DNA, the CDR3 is TGCGCCAGCGGCCCCCAGGGGGCGGGCTGGCCTCCGGTAAACAATGAGCAGTTCTTC. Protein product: CASGPQGAGWPPVNNEQFF. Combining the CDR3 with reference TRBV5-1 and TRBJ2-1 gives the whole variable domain KAGVTQTPRYLIKTRGQQVTLSCSPISGHRSVSWYQQTPGQGLQFLFEYFSETQRNKGNFPGRFSGRQFSNSRSEMNVSTLELGDSALYLCASGPQGAGWPPVNNEQFFGPGTRLTVL.

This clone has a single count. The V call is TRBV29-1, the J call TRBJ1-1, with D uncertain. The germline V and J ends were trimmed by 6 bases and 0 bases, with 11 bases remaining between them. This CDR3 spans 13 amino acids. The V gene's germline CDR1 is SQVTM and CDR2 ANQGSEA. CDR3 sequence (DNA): TGCAGCGTCGCAGGAAGGATGAACACTGAAGCTTTCTTT. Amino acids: CSVAGRMNTEAFF.

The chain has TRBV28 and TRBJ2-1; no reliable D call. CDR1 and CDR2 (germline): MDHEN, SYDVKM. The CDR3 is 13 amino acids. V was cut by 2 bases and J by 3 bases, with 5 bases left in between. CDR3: CASSLQIYNEQFF. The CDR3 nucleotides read TGTGCCAGCAGTTTACAAATCTACAATGAGCAGTTCTTC. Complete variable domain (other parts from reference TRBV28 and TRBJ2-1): DVKVTQSSRYLVKRTGEKVFLECVQDMDHENMFWYRQDPGLGLRLIYFSYDVKMKEKGDIPEGYSVSREKKERFSLILESASTNQTSMYLCASSLQIYNEQFFGPGTRLTVL.

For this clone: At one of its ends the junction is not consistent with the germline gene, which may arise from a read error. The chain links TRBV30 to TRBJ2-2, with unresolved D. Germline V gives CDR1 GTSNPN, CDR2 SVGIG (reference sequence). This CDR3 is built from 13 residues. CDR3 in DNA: TGTGCCTGGAGCCGGATTGACACCAGGGAGCTGTTTTTT. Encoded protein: CAWSRIDTRELFF.

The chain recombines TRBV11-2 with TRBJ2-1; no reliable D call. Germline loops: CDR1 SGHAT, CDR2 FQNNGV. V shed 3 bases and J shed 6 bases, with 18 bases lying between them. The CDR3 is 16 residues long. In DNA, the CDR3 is TGTGCCAGCAGCTTCAGATTTAGACTCCTGGCCAATGAGCAGTTCTTC. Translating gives CASSFRFRLLANEQFF.

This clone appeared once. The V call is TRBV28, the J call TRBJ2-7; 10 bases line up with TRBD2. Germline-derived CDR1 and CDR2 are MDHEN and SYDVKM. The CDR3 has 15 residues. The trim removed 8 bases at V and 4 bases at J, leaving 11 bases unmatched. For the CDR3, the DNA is TGTGCCAGCCGTTCAGAGACTAGCGGGTGGTACGAGCAGTACTTC. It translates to CASRSETSGWYEQYF.

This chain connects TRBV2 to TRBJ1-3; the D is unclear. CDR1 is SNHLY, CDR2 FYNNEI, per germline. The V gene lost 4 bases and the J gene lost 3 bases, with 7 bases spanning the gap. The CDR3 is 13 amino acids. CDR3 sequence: CASSVQDGNTIYF. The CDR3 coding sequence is TGTGCCAGCAGTGTCCAGGATGGAAACACCATATATTTT. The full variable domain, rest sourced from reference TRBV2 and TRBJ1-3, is EPEVTQTPSHQVTQMGQEVILRCVPISNHLYFYWYRQILGQKVEFLVSFYNNEISEKSEIFDDQFSVERPDGSNFTLKIRSTKLEDSAMYFCASSVQDGNTIYFGEGSWLTVV.

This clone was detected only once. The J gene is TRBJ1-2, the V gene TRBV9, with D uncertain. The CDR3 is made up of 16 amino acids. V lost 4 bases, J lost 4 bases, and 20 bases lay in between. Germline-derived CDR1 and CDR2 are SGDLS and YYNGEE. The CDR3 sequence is CASSLGGQQVGYGYTF. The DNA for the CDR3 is TGTGCCAGCAGCCTTGGCGGCCAGCAAGTTGGCTATGGCTACACCTTC. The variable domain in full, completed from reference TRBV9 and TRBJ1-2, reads DSGVTQTPKHLITATGQRVTLRCSPRSGDLSVYWYQQSLDQGLQFLIQYYNGEERAKGNILERFSAQQFPDLHSELNLSSLELGDSALYFCASSLGGQQVGYGYTFGSGTRLTVV.

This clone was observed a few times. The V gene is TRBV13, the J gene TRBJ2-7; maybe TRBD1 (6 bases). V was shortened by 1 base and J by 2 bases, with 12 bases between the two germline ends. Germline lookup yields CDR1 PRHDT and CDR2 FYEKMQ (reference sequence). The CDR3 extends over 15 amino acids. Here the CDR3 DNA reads TGTGCCAGCAGCTTAGCACAGGGCGACACCTACGAGCAGTACTTC. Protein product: CASSLAQGDTYEQYF.

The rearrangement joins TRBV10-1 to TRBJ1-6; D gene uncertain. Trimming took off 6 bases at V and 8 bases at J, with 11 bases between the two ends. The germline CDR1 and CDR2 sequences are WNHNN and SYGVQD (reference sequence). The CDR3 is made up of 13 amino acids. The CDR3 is CASSPFADSPLHF. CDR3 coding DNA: TGCGCCAGCAGCCCGTTTGCGGATTCACCCCTCCACTTT.

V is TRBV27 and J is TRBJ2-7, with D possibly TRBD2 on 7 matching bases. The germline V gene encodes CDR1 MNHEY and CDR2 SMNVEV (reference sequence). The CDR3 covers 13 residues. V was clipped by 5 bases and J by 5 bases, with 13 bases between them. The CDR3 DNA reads TGTGCCAGCAGTGAAGGGGGGGTGGACGAGCAGTACTTC. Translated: CASSEGGVDEQYF.

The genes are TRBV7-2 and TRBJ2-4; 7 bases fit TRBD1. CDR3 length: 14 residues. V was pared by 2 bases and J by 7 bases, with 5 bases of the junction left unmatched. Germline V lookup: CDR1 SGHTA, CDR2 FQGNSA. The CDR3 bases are TGTGCCAGCAGCTTAAAAGGGGGCGCGAACATTCAGTACTTC. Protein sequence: CASSLKGGANIQYF. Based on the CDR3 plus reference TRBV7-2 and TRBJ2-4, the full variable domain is GAGVSQSPSNKVTEKGKDVELRCDPISGHTALYWYRQSLGQGLEFLIYFQGNSAPDKSGLPSDRFSAERTGGSVSTLTIQRTQQEDSAVYLCASSLKGGANIQYFGAGTRLSVL.